The 22 T cell receptor beta chains in this list originate from one sample, sequenced in a study of blood T cell repertoires in COVID-19. The assay was immunoSEQ multiplex PCR, and TCRdb's table has in-frame clones only and misses some. This table holds around 450,000 clones, around 87% found once. The sequenced material came from PBMCs or T cells enriched from blood (not recorded which). These receptors originate from a woman under 30 who had recovered from COVID-19.

V is TRBV27 and J is TRBJ1-1; the D gene is possibly TRBD1 (6 bases). V lost 3 bases, J lost 0 bases, and 14 bases lay in between. CDR1 MNHEY and CDR2 SMNVEV come from the germline V gene (reference sequence). The CDR3 runs to 16 residues. CDR3 residues: CASSLTGLGMNTEAFF. DNA for the CDR3: TGTGCCAGCAGTTTGACAGGTCTGGGGATGAACACTGAAGCTTTCTTT.

The rearrangement uses TRBV10-3 and TRBJ1-3; 7 nucleotides line up with TRBD1. Germline CDR1 is ENHRY and CDR2 is SYGVKD. V shed 10 bases and J 2 bases; nucleotides not matched to a gene: 8. This CDR3 is built from 14 residues. The CDR3 is CATEQGRPGNTIYF. CDR3 coding DNA: TGTGCCACCGAACAGGGGAGGCCTGGAAACACCATATATTTT.

The chain is built from TRBV18 and TRBJ1-1; D may be TRBD1 (5 bases). Germline CDR1 KGHSH, CDR2 LQKENI. Deletions cut 6 bases from V and 8 bases from J, with 16 bases between. The CDR3 contains 13 residues. CDR3 sequence: CASSPDRDQEAFF. The CDR3 coding sequence is TGTGCCAGCTCCCCCGACAGAGATCAGGAAGCTTTCTTT.

Written as DNA, the CDR3 is TGCAGCGTTTCTAATACGGGACAGGGAAACGAGCAGTACTTC. Protein sequence: CSVSNTGQGNEQYF. The chain employs TRBV29-1 and TRBJ2-7; 9 bases map to TRBD1. Per the germline V gene, CDR1 is SQVTM and CDR2 is ANQGSEA. The CDR3 consists of 14 residues. Trimming removed 5 bases from V and 5 bases from J; junction bases left unmatched: 10.

The V gene is TRBV5-6, the J gene TRBJ1-4, with 9 bases matching TRBD1. The CDR3 is made up of 13 amino acids. Per germline, CDR1 SGHDT and CDR2 YYEEEE. The ends lost 3 bases at V and 10 bases at J; junction bases unmatched: 4. The DNA of the CDR3 is TGTGCCAGCAGCTGGGGGACAGGGTCAAAACTGTTTTTT. Encoded protein: CASSWGTGSKLFF.

V usage is TRBV30 and J usage is TRBJ2-2; 7 nucleotides match TRBD2. The V and J ends lost 3 bases and 3 bases, in that order; junction bases with no gene match: 10. The CDR3 spans 16 residues. The germline V gene has CDR1 GTSNPN and CDR2 SVGIG (reference sequence). CDR3 coding DNA: TGTGCCTGGAGGTTTCGAAGCGGGGTCGACACCGGGGAGCTGTTTTTT. Its translation is CAWRFRSGVDTGELFF. Complete variable domain (other parts from reference TRBV30 and TRBJ2-2): SQTIHQWPATLVQPVGSPLSLECTVEGTSNPNLYWYRQAAGRGLQLLFYSVGIGQISSEVPQNLSASRPQDRQFILSSKKLLLSDSGFYLCAWRFRSGVDTGELFFGEGSRLTVL.

Notes on this clone: Distinct nucleotide sequences in the sample also encode this CDR3. This chain joins TRBV18 and TRBJ2-5; D unresolved. Germline lookup yields CDR1 KGHSH and CDR2 LQKENI. V dropped 3 bases and J dropped 3 bases, with 8 bases sitting between them. The CDR3 runs 13 residues. The CDR3 reads CASSPPVEETQYF. DNA of the CDR3: TGTGCCAGCTCACCCCCTGTCGAAGAGACCCAGTACTTC.

The chain has TRBV2 and TRBJ1-2; 7 bases align to TRBD1. V lost 8 bases, J lost 3 bases, and 9 bases stayed unmatched. Germline lookup yields CDR1 SNHLY and CDR2 FYNNEI. The CDR3 consists of 14 residues. The CDR3 DNA sequence: TGTGCCAGCCATGGGACAGAACCGGACTATGGCTACACCTTC. Protein: CASHGTEPDYGYTF.

V and J are TRBV5-4 and TRBJ1-5; tentative D call: TRBD1 (5 bases). Trimming stripped 4 bases from V and 8 bases from J, with 13 bases between. Germline assignment: CDR1 SGHNT and CDR2 YYREEE (reference sequence). The CDR3 has 13 amino acids. In DNA form, the CDR3 reads TGTGCCAGCAGCAGGGACGGGGGGGAGCCCCAGCATTTT. Its translation: CASSRDGGEPQHF.

The chain joins TRBV7-9 to TRBJ2-7; perhaps TRBD1 as D (6 bases). The V end was cut by 6 bases, the J end by 12 bases, with 15 bases between. There are 11 residues in the CDR3. Germline-derived CDR1 and CDR2 are SEHNR and FQNEAQ (reference sequence). CDR3 residues: CASSLGQPMYF. For the CDR3, the DNA is TGTGCCAGCAGTCTTGGACAGCCCATGTACTTC.

V usage is TRBV6-1 and J usage is TRBJ2-1; D gene unclear. Germline V gene sequence: CDR1 MNHNS, CDR2 SASEGT. Trimming stripped 0 bases from V and 9 bases from J, with 9 bases between. CDR3 length equals 13 residues. The CDR3 here is CASSEAPYREQFF. CDR3 DNA: TGTGCCAGCAGTGAAGCGCCCTACCGTGAGCAGTTCTTC.

The rearrangement links TRBV10-3 to TRBJ1-1; D is undetermined. The V end lost 1 base, the J end lost 1 base, and 10 bases lay between the germline ends. CDR3 size: 15 residues. Germline CDR1 ENHRY, CDR2 SYGVKD. The CDR3 is CAISELAEENTEAFF. The CDR3 nucleotides are TGTGCCATCAGTGAGTTGGCAGAGGAGAACACTGAAGCTTTCTTT.

J is TRBJ2-3 and V is TRBV5-6, with D possibly being TRBD1 (6 bases). The CDR3 sequence is 16 residues long. Per the germline V gene, CDR1 is SGHDT and CDR2 is YYEEEE. Between the trimmed V and J ends, which lost 0 bases and 3 bases, there was a span of 14 bases. CDR3 coding DNA: TGTGCCAGCAGCTTGGAGAAGGGGGTCCCGACAGATACGCAGTATTTT. It yields the protein CASSLEKGVPTDTQYF. Complete variable domain (other parts from reference TRBV5-6 and TRBJ2-3): DAGVTQSPTHLIKTRGQQVTLRCSPKSGHDTVSWYQQALGQGPQFIFQYYEEEERQRGNFPDRFSGHQFPNYSSELNVNALLLGDSALYLCASSLEKGVPTDTQYFGPGTRLTVL.

Only a few counts were recorded for this clone. This sequence joins TRBV2 and TRBJ1-1, with 8 bases lining up with TRBD1. V gave up 2 bases and J gave up 5 bases; unmatched junction bases: 7. This CDR3 has 15 residues. Per the germline V gene, CDR1 is SNHLY and CDR2 is FYNNEI. The CDR3 DNA sequence: TGTGCCAGCAGTGAAATGGACAGGGTGGGAACTGAAGCTTTCTTT. Protein: CASSEMDRVGTEAFF.

A single count supports this clone. The chain has TRBV27 and TRBJ2-1, with a weak D call TRBD1 (6 bases). The CDR3 is 18 residues long. V was trimmed by 5 bases and J by 0 bases, leaving 20 bases between them. CDR1 and CDR2 from the germline V gene are MNHEY and SMNVEV (reference sequence). This CDR3 is CASSQLWDTLSSYNEQFF. Here the CDR3 DNA reads TGTGCCAGCAGTCAACTTTGGGACACCCTGAGCTCCTACAATGAGCAGTTCTTC.

This sequence joins TRBV2 and TRBJ1-2, with D perhaps matching TRBD1 (5 bases). The germline V and J ends were trimmed by 6 bases and 7 bases, with 15 bases remaining between them. This CDR3 spans 13 amino acids. Germline V CDR1 and CDR2: SNHLY, FYNNEI. CDR3 in amino acids: CASSAAGLGGYTF. CDR3 DNA sequence: TGTGCCAGCAGCGCAGCAGGGTTGGGTGGCTACACCTTC.

This chain connects TRBV5-4 to TRBJ1-3; 7 nucleotides align to TRBD1. The CDR3 has 16 amino acids. Looked up from germline, CDR1 is SGHNT and CDR2 is YYREEE (reference sequence). J was trimmed by 0 bases and V by 0 bases; bases with no gene match: 3. In DNA, the CDR3 is TGTGCCAGCAGCTTGGGAGGGGGCGACTCTGGAAACACCATATATTTT. This translates into CASSLGGGDSGNTIYF.

This clone appeared a single time. This rearrangement joins TRBV13 to TRBJ2-2; D perhaps matches TRBD2 (6 bases). CDR1 is PRHDT and CDR2 is FYEKMQ in the germline V gene (reference sequence). The CDR3 consists of 14 residues. V was pared by 3 bases and J by 1 base, with 6 bases between. This chain's CDR3 is CASSLGGNTGELFF. CDR3 sequence (DNA): TGTGCCAGCAGCTTGGGAGGGAACACCGGGGAGCTGTTTTTT. The variable domain in full, with the rest retrieved from reference TRBV13 and TRBJ2-2, is AAGVIQSPRHLIKEKRETATLKCYPIPRHDTVYWYQQGPGQDPQFLISFYEKMQSDKGSIPDRFSAQQFSDYHSELNMSSLELGDSALYFCASSLGGNTGELFFGEGSRLTVL.

The chain joins TRBV6-5 to TRBJ1-1, with D hard to call. The CDR3 extends over 14 amino acids. Trimming stripped 6 bases from V and 2 bases from J, with 13 bases between. Per the germline V gene, CDR1 is MNHEY and CDR2 is SVGAGI. CDR3 residues: CASRSGFSNTEAFF. The CDR3 nucleotides read TGTGCCAGCAGATCCGGGTTCTCAAACACTGAAGCTTTCTTT.

The chain joins TRBV6-5 to TRBJ1-2; the D gene is possibly TRBD1 (6 bases). Germline V gene lookup returns CDR1 MNHEY and CDR2 SVGAGI. V lost 7 bases, J lost 7 bases, and 19 bases lay in between. The CDR3 consists of 14 residues. Here the CDR3 DNA reads TGTGCCAGCACCACCGGACGGGGGGCCCCTGGCTACACCTTC. It translates to CASTTGRGAPGYTF.

The chain is built from TRBV7-9 and TRBJ2-7, with 7 bases identical to TRBD1. In germline, CDR1 is SEHNR, CDR2 FQNEAQ (reference sequence). The CDR3 consists of 14 residues. J was trimmed by 5 bases and V by 5 bases; bases with no gene match: 9. As DNA, the CDR3 is TGTGCCAGCAGCCGACCCCGAGACAGGGACGAGCAGTACTTC. Amino acid sequence: CASSRPRDRDEQYF. The variable domain in full, completed from reference TRBV7-9 and TRBJ2-7, reads DTGVSQNPRHKITKRGQNVTFRCDPISEHNRLYWYRQTLGQGPEFLTYFQNEAQLEKSRLLSDRFSAERPKGSFSTLEIQRTEQGDSAMYLCASSRPRDRDEQYFGPGTRLTVT.

CDR3 in amino acids: CASSFGTGGNYGYTF. CDR3 nucleotide sequence: TGCGCCAGCAGCTTTGGGACAGGGGGGAACTATGGCTACACCTTC. The chain combines TRBV5-1 with TRBJ1-2; 11 nucleotides match TRBD1. V lost 2 bases, J lost 2 bases, and 2 bases stayed unmatched. The germline CDR1 and CDR2 sequences are SGHRS and YFSETQ. CDR3 length equals 15 residues.